A single sample gave rise to the 5 T cell receptor beta chains below, sequenced in a study of T cells after yellow fever vaccination (dated by TCRdb to about 2019). According to the study, the label for this sample's treatment or condition signals: live attenuated yellow fever vaccine strain. Receptor libraries were prepared by 5' RACE. The sequencer was an Illumina HiSeq 2500. TCRdb's own reprocessing of the public reads used fastp at Q25 and MiXCR and kept productive beta chains. Entries that share a CDR3 protein sequence are merged under the most common genes and DNA. Here the sample has hundreds of thousands of distinct CDR3 sequences; approximately 13% occur a single time. The top ten constitute over 12% of the sample. Material: PBMCs, obtained on the day of the yellow fever booster vaccination. All receptors come from a man between 25 and 39 years old who received the YFV17D yellow fever vaccine.

The chain combines TRBV6-2 or TRBV6-3 with TRBJ1-5; possible D gene TRBD1, 6 bases. Per the germline V gene, CDR1 is MNHEY and CDR2 is SVGEGT. The V end was cut by 7 bases, the J end by 7 bases, with 17 bases between. The length of the CDR3 is 14 residues. The CDR3 DNA follows: TGTGCCAGCACCCAAGGGGGACGGGGGCAGCCCCAGCATTTT. Amino acid sequence: CASTQGGRGQPQHF.

The chain recombines TRBV6-5 with TRBJ2-3; D is uncertain. CDR3 length: 16 residues. Germline CDR1 and CDR2: MNHEY and SVGAGI. V dropped 0 bases and J dropped 0 bases, with 10 bases sitting between them. CDR3 in DNA: TGTGCCAGCAGTTACTCGAAACTATCTAGCACAGATACGCAGTATTTT. It yields the protein CASSYSKLSSTDTQYF.

The chain carries TRBV20-1 and TRBJ2-3, with 7 bases identical to TRBD2. The junction had 5 bases not matched to a gene; V was cut back by 8 bases and J by 0 bases. Germline values: CDR1 DFQATT, CDR2 SNEGSKA (reference sequence). The CDR3 sequence is 13 residues long. For the CDR3, the DNA is TGCAGTCTCCGGGAGGCCAGCACAGATACGCAGTATTTT. This sequence encodes CSLREASTDTQYF.

There are a few counts of this clonotype. J is TRBJ2-1 and V is TRBV5-1; a possible D gene is TRBD2 (5 bases). Deletions cut 3 bases from V and 4 bases from J, with 20 bases between. This CDR3 region has 17 residues. Germline lookup yields CDR1 SGHRS and CDR2 YFSETQ. The CDR3 here is CASSSPIGNPYYNEQFF. CDR3 bases: TGCGCCAGCAGCTCACCAATCGGGAACCCGTATTACAATGAGCAGTTCTTC.

The rearrangement joins TRBV25-1 to TRBJ2-7; D not certain. This CDR3 spans 15 amino acids. V was shortened by 2 bases and J by 3 bases, with 14 bases between the two germline ends. Germline assignment: CDR1 MGHDK and CDR2 SYGVNS. This chain's CDR3 is CASSETRELGYEQYF. CDR3 nucleotides: TGTGCCAGCAGTGAAACGCGAGAGCTGGGCTACGAGCAGTACTTC.